The 13 T cell receptor beta chains below come from one sample, sequenced in a study of T cells in Graves' hyperthyroidism and ophthalmopathy. The CDR3 regions of TCR beta were amplified from RNA transcripts. Initially, a first-round RT-PCR of the TCR CDR3 employed the HTBI primer set. MiXCR, applied by TCRdb to the multiplex PCR reads, yields one record per CDR3 protein. The data hold around 300,000 distinct CDR3 sequences, with 10% to 15% observed a single time. Material for sequencing was blood. Receptors were obtained from a woman younger than 45 with Graves' hyperthyroidism that later progressed to Graves' ophthalmopathy.

The chain uses TRBV5-6 and TRBJ2-3; TRBD2 might be the D (6 bases). The V gene lost 1 base and the J gene lost 2 bases, with 11 bases spanning the gap. Germline V lookup: CDR1 SGHDT, CDR2 YYEEEE. The CDR3 runs to 15 residues. The CDR3 region is CASSLSRDDTDTQYF. The CDR3, as DNA: TGTGCCAGCAGCTTGTCGCGGGACGACACAGATACGCAGTATTTT.

A note on this clonotype: It may be a read error: a sequence one base away is much more abundant. This chain joins TRBV5-1 and TRBJ2-2; D gene unclear. Germline V CDR1 and CDR2: SGHRS, YFSETQ. This CDR3 contains 14 residues. V was shortened by 2 bases and J by 9 bases, with 14 bases between the two germline ends. CDR3 DNA sequence: TGCGCCAGCAGCTTCGGCACCTTAGGCAGGGAGCTGTTTTTT. Encoded protein: CASSFGTLGRELFF.

This clonotype was found many times. V usage is TRBV12-3 or TRBV12-4 and J usage is TRBJ1-2, with 8 bases lining up with TRBD1. Trimming at V came to 5 bases and at J to 5 bases, leaving 7 bases not matched to a gene. The CDR3 runs 14 residues. The CDR3 nucleotides read TGTGCCAGCAGTCCGTCACAGGGGGGATATGGCTACACCTTC. It encodes CASSPSQGGYGYTF.

The chain recombines TRBV4-2 with TRBJ2-1; 12 positions agree with TRBD2. The junction had 5 bases not matched to a gene; V was cut back by 1 base and J by 4 bases. Germline V lookup: CDR1 LGHNA, CDR2 YNFKEQ. CDR3 length equals 17 residues. The CDR3: CASSQVGLAGMYNEQFF. CDR3 bases: TGTGCCAGCAGCCAAGTAGGACTAGCGGGAATGTACAATGAGCAGTTCTTC.

This clonotype was found many times. The chain recombines TRBV5-1 with TRBJ2-2; either TRBD1 or TRBD2 may supply D (5 bases each). CDR1 SGHRS and CDR2 YFSETQ come from the germline V gene. Trimming stripped 4 bases from V and 5 bases from J, with 15 bases between. The CDR3 has 15 amino acids. The CDR3: CASSGASYGTGELFF. DNA for the CDR3: TGCGCCAGCAGCGGGGCTAGCTATGGGACCGGGGAGCTGTTTTTT.

This sequence joins TRBV10-3 and TRBJ1-2; a weak D match, TRBD1 (5 bases). V lost 0 bases, J lost 3 bases, and 11 bases lay in between. CDR3 length: 15 residues. Germline V CDR1 and CDR2: ENHRY, SYGVKD. CDR3: CAISESGQGYYGYTF. For the CDR3, the DNA is TGTGCCATCAGTGAGTCTGGGCAGGGCTACTATGGCTACACCTTC.

The rearrangement links TRBV4-3 to TRBJ2-5; no definite D call. CDR1 and CDR2 (germline): LGHNA, YSLEER. V dropped 4 bases and J dropped 2 bases, with 11 bases sitting between them. The CDR3 has 14 amino acids. In nucleotides, the CDR3 is TGCGCCAGCAGCCCGTCTGCCACTCAAGAGACCCAGTACTTC. It specifies CASSPSATQETQYF.

The table lists this clonotype with many counts. The V call is TRBV2, the J call TRBJ2-7; 8 nucleotides line up with TRBD1. Per germline, CDR1 SNHLY and CDR2 FYNNEI. After removal of 8 bases from V and 3 bases from J, the junction contained 3 bases not matched to a gene. This CDR3 is built from 12 residues. Written as DNA, the CDR3 is TGTGCCAGCTGGGGACAGGACTACGAGCAGTACTTC. Its protein is CASWGQDYEQYF.

The J gene is TRBJ1-3, the V gene TRBV5-4; tentatively, D is TRBD1 (5 bases). The CDR3 extends over 16 amino acids. Germline values: CDR1 SGHNT, CDR2 YYREEE (reference sequence). The germline V and J ends were trimmed by 4 bases and 0 bases, with 14 bases remaining between them. Written as DNA, the CDR3 is TGTGCCAGCAGCACGGGACGGGAGAGCTCTGGAAACACCATATATTTT. Residues: CASSTGRESSGNTIYF.

As regards this clonotype: This clone may be a read error of a much larger clone one base away. The limits of the CDR3 on the DNA are not certain, so only TCRdb's listed CDR3 is given. The genes are TRBV5-4 and TRBJ2-1; the D segment call TRBD2 is taken from the table without a DNA check. Inclusive of both ends, the CDR3 amounts to 15 amino acids. Germline lookup yields CDR1 SGHNT and CDR2 YYREEE (reference sequence). The CDR3 reads CASSFAGGTYNERFF.

V and J are TRBV12-3 or TRBV12-4 and TRBJ1-5, with TRBD1 as a possible D gene (6 bases). The CDR3 length is 14 residues. The ends were cut back, 7 bases at V and 1 base at J, with 11 bases in the middle. The CDR3 sequence is CASTATGSNQPQHF. CDR3 nucleotide sequence: TGTGCCAGCACCGCAACAGGGAGCAATCAGCCCCAGCATTTT.

This clonotype came up many times. CDR3 DNA sequence: TGTGCCAGCAGCCCAGAGGGACTAGCGGGAGGCTCCACAGATACGCAGTATTTT. Amino acid sequence: CASSPEGLAGGSTDTQYF. The chain links TRBV13 to TRBJ2-3; 15 bases are shared with TRBD2. The junction had 8 bases not matched to a gene; V was cut back by 5 bases and J by 2 bases. Germline V gene data show CDR1 as PRHDT and CDR2 as FYEKMQ (reference sequence). The CDR3 spans 18 residues.

The chain is built from TRBV3-1 and TRBJ1-1; D perhaps matches TRBD1 (5 bases). Germline lookup yields CDR1 LGHDT and CDR2 YNNKEL (reference sequence). CDR3 length equals 16 residues. The V gene lost 1 base and the J gene lost 6 bases, with 18 bases spanning the gap. CDR3 in DNA: TGTGCCAGCAGCCAAGGGTTTTATTTGGGGGGGGCTGAAGCTTTCTTT. Translated, it gives CASSQGFYLGGAEAFF.